This passage covers 28 T cell receptor beta chains from one sample sequenced in a study of shared clonotypes between healthy human individuals. The repertoire was sequenced with immunoSEQ multiplex PCR; TCRdb's copy has only in-frame clones and lacks some. Seen here are more than 1.2 million clones, approximately 98.5% observed once, and the top ten hold about 0.35%. Sequenced sample: naive CD4+ T cells sorted from blood. Subset reported: CD45RA+ positively selected. These receptors were taken from a man between 25 and 39 years old in good health.

The V and J genes are TRBV28 and TRBJ2-1, with D unclear. V gave up 7 bases and J gave up 8 bases, with 9 bases separating them. CDR3 length equals 11 residues. Per the germline V gene, CDR1 is MDHEN and CDR2 is SYDVKM. Here the CDR3 reads CASTLRYEQFF. CDR3 nucleotide sequence: TGTGCCAGCACCCTACGGTATGAGCAGTTCTTC.

The V gene is TRBV6-4, the J gene TRBJ2-1, with 11 bases that match TRBD2. The germline V gene encodes CDR1 MRHNA and CDR2 SNTAGT. The J segment lost 4 bases and the V segment lost 7 bases, leaving 6 bases of the junction unmatched. This CDR3 comprises 15 residues. The CDR3 nucleotides are TGTGCCAGCATTGTTACTAGCGGGAGTTACAATGAGCAGTTCTTC. Encoded protein: CASIVTSGSYNEQFF.

This chain links TRBV11-1 with TRBJ1-2; D ambiguous. Germline V gene data show CDR1 as SGHAT and CDR2 as FQDESV (reference sequence). The V gene lost 0 bases and the J gene lost 7 bases, with 9 bases spanning the gap. This CDR3 has 13 residues. The CDR3, as DNA: TGTGCCAGCAGCTTAGCAGGGAAAGCTGGCTACACCTTC. It yields the protein CASSLAGKAGYTF.

The chain couples TRBV6-1 to TRBJ2-5, with D perhaps assigned TRBD1 or TRBD2 (5 bases each). V dropped 5 bases and J dropped 0 bases, with 10 bases sitting between them. The CDR3 loop spans 14 amino acids. From germline, CDR1 is MNHNS and CDR2 SASEGT. The CDR3 loop reads CASSFPGHQETQYF. The CDR3 bases are TGTGCCAGCAGTTTTCCGGGGCACCAAGAGACCCAGTACTTC.

The V gene is TRBV5-1, the J gene TRBJ2-5, with 7 nucleotides matching TRBD1. CDR3 length equals 15 residues. The junction had 5 bases not matched to a gene; V was cut back by 0 bases and J by 3 bases. CDR1 SGHRS and CDR2 YFSETQ come from the germline V gene. The CDR3 bases are TGCGCCAGCAGCTTGGTTGGGACAGACAAAGAGACCCAGTACTTC. Its protein product is CASSLVGTDKETQYF. The full variable domain, completed using reference TRBV5-1 and TRBJ2-5, is KAGVTQTPRYLIKTRGQQVTLSCSPISGHRSVSWYQQTPGQGLQFLFEYFSETQRNKGNFPGRFSGRQFSNSRSEMNVSTLELGDSALYLCASSLVGTDKETQYFGPGTRLLVL.

CDR3: CSAREYPGYEQYF. CDR3 bases: TGCAGCGCCCGGGAGTATCCGGGCTACGAGCAGTACTTC. V gene TRBV29-1 combines with J gene TRBJ2-7; a possible D gene is TRBD2 (6 bases). Germline V CDR1 and CDR2: SQVTM, ANQGSEA. The CDR3 runs to 13 residues. Trimming took 7 bases from V and 3 from J, leaving 16 bases between them.

This chain joins TRBV7-8 and TRBJ2-7; maybe TRBD2 (6 bases). Germline V gene sequence: CDR1 SGHVS, CDR2 FQNEAQ. V was pared by 5 bases and J by 0 bases, with 14 bases between. This CDR3 spans 15 amino acids. The CDR3 region is CASSPIGSSSYEQYF. CDR3 coding DNA: TGTGCCAGCAGCCCGATCGGGAGTAGCTCCTACGAGCAGTACTTC.

CDR3: CATSRGGGARGEQYF. The CDR3 DNA reads TGTGCCACCAGCAGAGGAGGGGGAGCACGCGGCGAGCAGTACTTC. The V and J genes are TRBV15 and TRBJ2-7; D might be TRBD1 (6 bases). The CDR3 runs 15 residues. Germline V gene data show CDR1 as LNHNV and CDR2 as YYDKDF (reference sequence). Trimming shortened V by 1 base and J by 6 bases, and 16 bases separated the two germline ends.

The sample holds one count of this clone. The chain carries TRBV6-5 and TRBJ1-2, with a tentative D call TRBD1 (5 bases). The ends were cut back, 0 bases at V and 7 bases at J, with 12 bases in the middle. Germline CDR1 reads MNHEY; CDR2 reads SVGAGI. CDR3 length: 14 amino acids. The CDR3, as DNA: TGTGCCAGCAGTTACTCTTGGCAGGGCTCTGGCTACACCTTC. This gives the protein CASSYSWQGSGYTF.

The chain joins TRBV7-2 to TRBJ1-2; D is unclear. This CDR3 is 13 amino acids long. Germline assignment: CDR1 SGHTA and CDR2 FQGNSA. The V gene lost 2 bases and the J gene lost 4 bases, with 8 bases spanning the gap. CDR3 sequence reads: CASSLLGTYGYTF. Here the CDR3 DNA reads TGTGCCAGCAGCTTACTAGGAACCTATGGCTACACCTTC. The full variable domain, in which reference TRBV7-2 and TRBJ1-2 provide the parts outside the CDR3, is GAGVSQSPSNKVTEKGKDVELRCDPISGHTALYWYRQSLGQGLEFLIYFQGNSAPDKSGLPSDRFSAERTGGSVSTLTIQRTQQEDSAVYLCASSLLGTYGYTFGSGTRLTVV.

The chain employs TRBV14 and TRBJ2-1, with 10 bases that match TRBD2. The CDR3 is 17 residues long. Unmatched junction bases numbered 7, after V lost 1 base and J lost 4 bases. CDR1 is SGHDN, CDR2 FVKESK, per germline. The CDR3 DNA sequence: TGTGCCAGCAGCCAAGTGCTCCTAGCGGGAGCTTACAATGAGCAGTTCTTC. This codes for CASSQVLLAGAYNEQFF. Together with reference TRBV14 and TRBJ2-1, the CDR3 gives the full variable domain: EAGVTQFPSHSVIEKGQTVTLRCDPISGHDNLYWYRRVMGKEIKFLLHFVKESKQDESGMPNNRFLAERTGGTYSTLKVQPAELEDSGVYFCASSQVLLAGAYNEQFFGPGTRLTVL.

V and J are TRBV10-2 and TRBJ2-2; 14 positions agree with TRBD2. CDR3 length: 15 amino acids. V dropped 6 bases and J dropped 7; count of bases not matched to a gene: 4. Germline V lookup: CDR1 WSHSY, CDR2 SAAADI. CDR3 nucleotide sequence: TGCGCCAGCAGGGGACTAGCGGGAGAGGGCGGGGAGCTGTTTTTT. Its protein is CASRGLAGEGGELFF.

A remark on this clone: The sample has other DNA sequences that encode this CDR3 too. The rearrangement links TRBV15 to TRBJ2-7; weak D call: TRBD1 (5 bases). The CDR3 length is 13 residues. The ends were cut back, 3 bases at V and 4 bases at J, with 10 bases in the middle. From germline, CDR1 is LNHNV and CDR2 YYDKDF (reference sequence). DNA of the CDR3: TGTGCCACCAGCAGGGGGCCAGGTTACGAGCAGTACTTC. This translates into CATSRGPGYEQYF.

The rearrangement uses TRBV19 and TRBJ1-4, with D maybe TRBD1 (5 bases). The V end lost 10 bases, the J end lost 8 bases, and 20 bases lay between the germline ends. The CDR3 totals 14 residues. Germline-derived CDR1 and CDR2 are LNHDA and SQIVND (reference sequence). The CDR3 nucleotides read TGTGCCACCGGGCCAGGCAGGGCAGGAGAAAAACTGTTTTTT. This gives the protein CATGPGRAGEKLFF.

V and J are TRBV2 and TRBJ2-5; no definite D call. Looked up from germline, CDR1 is SNHLY and CDR2 is FYNNEI. V lost 4 bases and J lost 5, with 14 bases in between. The CDR3 extends over 14 amino acids. CDR3 sequence (DNA): TGTGCCAGCAGTGCCCGCCGCAGGCCGGAGACCCAGTACTTC. Its translation is CASSARRRPETQYF.

The chain combines TRBV9 with TRBJ2-3; tentative D call: TRBD2 (5 bases). V lost 2 bases, J lost 0 bases, and 10 bases lay in between. The CDR3 has 15 amino acids. Germline V gene lookup returns CDR1 SGDLS and CDR2 YYNGEE. The CDR3: CASSVNGMSTDTQYF. CDR3 DNA sequence: TGTGCCAGCAGCGTGAACGGGATGAGCACAGATACGCAGTATTTT.

The genes are TRBV28 and TRBJ1-5, with D possibly TRBD1 on 6 matching bases. V lost 3 bases, J lost 1 base, and 16 bases lay in between. CDR1 is MDHEN and CDR2 is SYDVKM in the germline V gene. The CDR3 totals 17 residues. Here the CDR3 DNA reads TGTGCCAGCAGTTTTATCGGGGGGGGGCTAAGCAATCAGCCCCAGCATTTT. Translation: CASSFIGGGLSNQPQHF.

V usage is TRBV29-1 and J usage is TRBJ1-2; no clear D. The CDR3 runs to 12 residues. Germline V gene data show CDR1 as SQVTM and CDR2 as ANQGSEA. Between the trimmed V and J ends, which lost 4 bases and 7 bases, there was a span of 13 bases. The CDR3 spells CSVVEPGSGYTF. The CDR3 DNA reads TGCAGCGTTGTCGAACCGGGGTCTGGCTACACCTTC. The full variable domain, with the rest looked up from reference TRBV29-1 and TRBJ1-2, is SAVISQKPSRDICQRGTSLTIQCQVDSQVTMMFWYRQQPGQSLTLIATANQGSEATYESGFVIDKFPISRPNLTFSTLTVSNMSPEDSSIYLCSVVEPGSGYTFGSGTRLTVV.

Concerning this clone itself: This same CDR3 is encoded by further DNA sequences in the sample. The chain carries TRBV9 and TRBJ2-3, with TRBD2 identical over 10 bases. The trim removed 2 bases at V and 4 bases at J, leaving 4 bases unmatched. Germline V gene lookup returns CDR1 SGDLS and CDR2 YYNGEE. This CDR3 has 15 amino acids. CDR3 bases: TGTGCCAGCAGCGTGACCAGCGGGAGGGCAGATACGCAGTATTTT. It yields the protein CASSVTSGRADTQYF.

In this sample, this clone turned up once. This rearrangement joins TRBV9 to TRBJ2-1; 9 bases are a match to TRBD1. The CDR3 length is 15 residues. Unmatched junction bases numbered 5, after V lost 3 bases and J lost 4 bases. Germline CDR1 reads SGDLS; CDR2 reads YYNGEE. CDR3 sequence: CASSGQGDVYNEQFF. As DNA, the CDR3 is TGTGCCAGCAGCGGACAGGGGGATGTTTACAATGAGCAGTTCTTC.

This clone was observed a single time. V gene TRBV30 combines with J gene TRBJ1-2; the match to TRBD1 covers 9 bases. J was trimmed by 6 bases and V by 5 bases; bases with no gene match: 13. This CDR3 has 15 residues. CDR1 GTSNPN and CDR2 SVGIG come from the germline V gene (reference sequence). The CDR3 region has the DNA TGTGCCTGGGCAACAGGGGGCCGAAATTCGAATGGCTACACCTTC. Translated, it gives CAWATGGRNSNGYTF.

The genes are TRBV5-1 and TRBJ1-1, with D unresolved. Trimming pared 0 bases from V and 11 bases from J, leaving 17 bases between. Germline loops: CDR1 SGHRS, CDR2 YFSETQ. This CDR3 is 14 amino acids long. The CDR3 region is CASSLGGLESLAFF. CDR3 bases: TGCGCCAGCAGCTTGGGAGGGTTAGAGTCCTTGGCTTTCTTT.

Regarding this clone: Distinct nucleotide sequences in the sample also encode this CDR3. The chain is built from TRBV11-2 and TRBJ2-3, with D unclear. Trimming stripped 1 base from V and 1 base from J, with 3 bases between. The length of the CDR3 is 13 residues. Looked up from germline, CDR1 is SGHAT and CDR2 is FQNNGV. The CDR3 sequence: CASSLGGTDTQYF. CDR3 DNA sequence: TGTGCCAGCAGCTTAGGGGGCACAGATACGCAGTATTTT.

The chain employs TRBV28 and TRBJ1-5, with TRBD1 identical over 9 bases. The junction had 6 bases not matched to a gene; V was cut back by 6 bases and J by 6 bases. CDR1 MDHEN and CDR2 SYDVKM come from the germline V gene. The CDR3 length is 14 residues. CDR3 in amino acids: CASSMTGGGQPQHF. Here the CDR3 DNA reads TGTGCCAGCAGCATGACAGGGGGAGGTCAGCCCCAGCATTTT. The full variable domain, rest sourced from reference TRBV28 and TRBJ1-5, is DVKVTQSSRYLVKRTGEKVFLECVQDMDHENMFWYRQDPGLGLRLIYFSYDVKMKEKGDIPEGYSVSREKKERFSLILESASTNQTSMYLCASSMTGGGQPQHFGDGTRLSIL.

The genes are TRBV5-4 and TRBJ2-1; 7 bases fit TRBD1. CDR1 and CDR2 from the germline V gene are SGHNT and YYREEE (reference sequence). Losses at the gene ends were 4 bases for V and 2 bases for J; bases not matched to a gene: 9. The CDR3 is 16 residues long. CDR3 region: CASSPFLGQTYNEQFF. CDR3 nucleotide sequence: TGTGCCAGCAGCCCTTTTTTGGGACAGACCTACAATGAGCAGTTCTTC. Supplemented by reference TRBV5-4 and TRBJ2-1, the full variable domain reads ETGVTQSPTHLIKTRGQQVTLRCSSQSGHNTVSWYQQALGQGPQFIFQYYREEENGRGNFPPRFSGLQFPNYSSELNVNALELDDSALYLCASSPFLGQTYNEQFFGPGTRLTVL.

The V call is TRBV29-1, the J call TRBJ2-1, with D possibly being TRBD2 (5 bases). Germline CDR1 is SQVTM and CDR2 is ANQGSEA. The CDR3 extends over 13 amino acids. V was clipped by 1 base and J by 6 bases, with 10 bases between them. The chain's CDR3 is CSVEARTSNEQFF. The CDR3, as DNA: TGCAGCGTTGAAGCAAGGACTTCCAATGAGCAGTTCTTC.

This rearrangement joins TRBV7-3 to TRBJ2-6; tentative D call: TRBD1 (5 bases). This CDR3 spans 17 amino acids. Trimming took 4 bases from V and 1 from J, leaving 14 bases between them. Germline-derived CDR1 and CDR2 are SGHTA and FQGTGA. CDR3 region: CASSSSTVRSGANVLTF. CDR3 DNA sequence: TGTGCCAGCAGCTCCTCGACAGTACGATCTGGGGCCAACGTCCTGACTTTC.

V usage is TRBV5-1 and J usage is TRBJ2-5, with D uncertain. CDR3 length equals 14 residues. With 6 bases removed from V and 2 bases from J, the gap between germline ends came to 14 bases. Germline V gives CDR1 SGHRS, CDR2 YFSETQ. The CDR3 spells CASTPEFLQETQYF. The CDR3 coding sequence is TGCGCCAGCACCCCCGAGTTCCTGCAAGAGACCCAGTACTTC.